The 26 T cell receptor beta chains reported below all come from one sample, sequenced in a study of cytomegalovirus exposure and HLA in healthy donors. The primer mix had 60 Vbeta and 13 Jbeta primers. TCRdb's table, derived via immunoSEQ multiplex PCR, lists solely in-frame clones and lacks some. The sample yields about 160,000 clones, about 80% seen once. Sequencing used PBMCs. These receptors all come from a young man in good health and CMV-seropositive.

The chain combines TRBV10-1 with TRBJ2-1; 7 positions agree with TRBD1. CDR3 length equals 13 residues. The J segment lost 10 bases and the V segment lost 0 bases, leaving 3 bases of the junction unmatched. CDR1 and CDR2 (germline): WNHNN, SYGVQD (reference sequence). CDR3 sequence reads: CASSESVGGEQFF. The DNA for the CDR3 is TGCGCCAGCAGTGAGTCGGTAGGGGGCGAGCAGTTCTTC.

This clone was observed a few times. The chain recombines TRBV5-1 with TRBJ1-2; D uncertain. Between the trimmed V and J ends, which lost 0 bases and 3 bases, there was a span of 12 bases. The CDR3 runs to 15 residues. The germline V gene encodes CDR1 SGHRS and CDR2 YFSETQ. CDR3 region: CASSLGSVRDYGYTF. DNA of the CDR3: TGCGCCAGCAGCTTGGGATCTGTCCGGGACTATGGCTACACCTTC.

The chain recombines TRBV10-3 with TRBJ1-1, with 9 bases that match TRBD1. The CDR3 length is 14 residues. CDR1 ENHRY and CDR2 SYGVKD come from the germline V gene. Losses at the gene ends were 8 bases for V and 10 bases for J; bases not matched to a gene: 14. The chain's CDR3 is CAIGPGQGGFGAFF. Here the CDR3 DNA reads TGTGCCATCGGACCGGGACAGGGCGGATTTGGAGCTTTCTTT.

The V call is TRBV5-1, the J call TRBJ2-7, with 8 bases fitting TRBD1. The J segment lost 0 bases and the V segment lost 3 bases, leaving 11 bases of the junction unmatched. The CDR3 extends over 17 amino acids. Germline assignment: CDR1 SGHRS and CDR2 YFSETQ. CDR3 DNA sequence: TGCGCCAGCAGCTGGGGGAACCGGGACAGGCTCTCCTACGAGCAGTACTTC. This gives the protein CASSWGNRDRLSYEQYF.

This chain connects TRBV21-1 to TRBJ2-2; the D call of TRBD2 is as the table states it, not checked on the DNA. TRBV21-1 is a listed pseudogene. The CDR3 consists of 16 residues. The DNA of the CDR3 is TGTGCCAGCAGCAAAAGTAGTGTTACGAACACCGGGGAGCTGTTTTTT. Translation: CASSKSSVTNTGELFF.

This chain links TRBV4-1 with TRBJ1-5; no clear D gene. CDR1 is MGHRA and CDR2 is YSYEKL in the germline V gene. V lost 6 bases, J lost 8 bases, and 23 bases lay in between. There are 16 residues in the CDR3. The CDR3 spells CASRSRITEPGEPQHF. In DNA form, the CDR3 reads TGCGCCAGCAGATCCCGGATTACGGAGCCCGGTGAGCCCCAGCATTTT.

This chain connects TRBV14 to TRBJ2-7; TRBD1 aligns across 7 bases. Per the germline V gene, CDR1 is SGHDN and CDR2 is FVKESK. V lost 1 base, J lost 7 bases, and 10 bases stayed unmatched. There are 15 residues in the CDR3. CDR3 sequence reads: CASSQVNGAGGEQYF. CDR3 DNA: TGTGCCAGCAGCCAAGTGAACGGGGCAGGGGGAGAGCAGTACTTC. The full variable domain, completed using reference TRBV14 and TRBJ2-7, is EAGVTQFPSHSVIEKGQTVTLRCDPISGHDNLYWYRRVMGKEIKFLLHFVKESKQDESGMPNNRFLAERTGGTYSTLKVQPAELEDSGVYFCASSQVNGAGGEQYFGPGTRLTVT.

The chain carries TRBV5-1 and TRBJ2-1; the D gene is possibly TRBD1 (6 bases). Germline CDR1 reads SGHRS; CDR2 reads YFSETQ. The length of the CDR3 is 16 residues. V was cut by 4 bases and J by 9 bases, with 23 bases left in between. This CDR3 reads CASSHFAMEGGTEQFF. The DNA of the CDR3 is TGCGCCAGCAGCCACTTCGCCATGGAAGGGGGAACTGAGCAGTTCTTC.

The chain has TRBV5-1 and TRBJ2-5, with 13 bases matching TRBD2. Per germline, CDR1 SGHRS and CDR2 YFSETQ. CDR3 length equals 16 residues. The ends lost 4 bases at V and 1 base at J; junction bases unmatched: 4. CDR3 DNA: TGCGCCAGCAGCCGACTAGCGGGAGGTGCCCAAGAGACCCAGTACTTC. As protein: CASSRLAGGAQETQYF.

This clone was counted once. This chain uses TRBV2 with TRBJ2-7; perhaps TRBD2 as D (5 bases). This CDR3 contains 14 residues. The V gene's germline CDR1 is SNHLY and CDR2 FYNNEI. V lost 4 bases and J lost 0, with 10 bases in between. The CDR3 sequence is CASSAGMSSYEQYF. Written as DNA, the CDR3 is TGTGCCAGCAGTGCCGGGATGAGCTCCTACGAGCAGTACTTC.

This chain connects TRBV2 to TRBJ1-4; D possibly corresponds to TRBD1 (6 bases). The V gene's germline CDR1 is SNHLY and CDR2 FYNNEI. CDR3 length: 16 residues. With 6 bases removed from V and 0 bases from J, the gap between germline ends came to 14 bases. The CDR3 coding sequence is TGTGCCAGCAGGCGCAGGGACACCCCAACTAATGAAAAACTGTTTTTT. The encoded protein is CASRRRDTPTNEKLFF. The complete variable domain, with remaining parts taken from reference TRBV2 and TRBJ1-4, reads EPEVTQTPSHQVTQMGQEVILRCVPISNHLYFYWYRQILGQKVEFLVSFYNNEISEKSEIFDDQFSVERPDGSNFTLKIRSTKLEDSAMYFCASRRRDTPTNEKLFFGSGTQLSVL.

The rearrangement links TRBV19 to TRBJ1-1; tentatively, D is TRBD1 (5 bases). Deletions cut 8 bases from V and 1 base from J, with 17 bases between. CDR3 length: 15 amino acids. Germline V CDR1 and CDR2: LNHDA, SQIVND (reference sequence). CDR3 residues: CASCRVNVENTEAFF. In DNA, the CDR3 is TGTGCCAGTTGCAGGGTGAACGTCGAGAACACTGAAGCTTTCTTT.

This chain uses TRBV19 with TRBJ1-1, with a weak D call TRBD1 (5 bases). In germline, CDR1 is LNHDA, CDR2 SQIVND (reference sequence). V was trimmed by 3 bases and J by 0 bases, leaving 11 bases between them. CDR3 size: 15 residues. DNA for the CDR3: TGTGCCAGTAGTATGTCAGGGAAATTGAACACTGAAGCTTTCTTT. Its translation: CASSMSGKLNTEAFF.

The rearrangement links TRBV7-6 to TRBJ2-5; TRBD2 matches 8 bases. Germline V CDR1 and CDR2: SGHVS, FNYEAQ. This CDR3 contains 17 residues. V shed 3 bases, J shed 2 bases, and the junction held 11 bases outside the gene matches. CDR3 sequence reads: CASSFVSGENLQETQYF. The CDR3 DNA sequence: TGTGCCAGCAGCTTTGTTAGCGGGGAAAACCTTCAAGAGACCCAGTACTTC.

The gene calls are TRBV14 and TRBJ1-2; D gene ambiguous. Trimming left V 2 bases short and J 1 base short, with 5 bases between. Germline CDR1 and CDR2: SGHDN and FVKESK. The CDR3 is 13 amino acids. Written as DNA, the CDR3 is TGTGCCAGCAGCCAAATAAATAACTATGGCTACACCTTC. The encoded protein is CASSQINNYGYTF.

This clone has a single count. The chain carries TRBV6-5 and TRBJ2-1, with a tentative D call TRBD2 (6 bases). The V gene lost 4 bases and the J gene lost 4 bases, with 14 bases spanning the gap. This CDR3 has 15 amino acids. Germline V CDR1 and CDR2: MNHEY, SVGAGI. The CDR3 nucleotides read TGTGCCAGCAGTTTACTAGTGGGGGGTTACAATGAGCAGTTCTTC. This translates into CASSLLVGGYNEQFF.

V gene TRBV7-9 combines with J gene TRBJ1-1; the D gene is possibly TRBD1 (5 bases). The length of the CDR3 is 15 residues. Germline V gene lookup returns CDR1 SEHNR and CDR2 FQNEAQ (reference sequence). The ends were cut back, 8 bases at V and 6 bases at J, with 22 bases in the middle. CDR3 amino acids: CASVVVFGTSSEAFF. CDR3 sequence (DNA): TGTGCCAGCGTTGTTGTTTTTGGGACTTCATCTGAAGCTTTCTTT.

This rearrangement joins TRBV5-1 to TRBJ2-6; no clear D gene. This CDR3 is built from 17 residues. The germline V gene encodes CDR1 SGHRS and CDR2 YFSETQ. The germline V and J ends were trimmed by 1 base and 0 bases, with 11 bases remaining between them. The CDR3 loop reads CASSLYAANSGANVLTF. The CDR3 DNA is TGCGCCAGCAGCTTGTACGCAGCGAACTCTGGGGCCAACGTCCTGACTTTC.

This chain uses TRBV5-1 with TRBJ1-1; no clear D gene. From germline, CDR1 is SGHRS and CDR2 YFSETQ. The CDR3 spans 17 residues. Between the trimmed V and J ends, which lost 10 bases and 3 bases, there was a span of 28 bases. The CDR3 protein is CADAPRIRRFEDTEAFF. The CDR3 nucleotides read TGCGCCGACGCACCGAGGATAAGGAGATTCGAGGACACTGAAGCTTTCTTT.

V gene TRBV28 combines with J gene TRBJ1-2; TRBD1 aligns across 8 bases. The CDR3 length is 14 residues. CDR1 MDHEN and CDR2 SYDVKM come from the germline V gene. V lost 5 bases to trimming and J lost 8 bases; unmatched junction nucleotides: 10. This CDR3 reads CASSPGIRGQGYTF. The CDR3, as DNA: TGTGCCAGCAGTCCGGGTATCAGGGGGCAAGGCTACACCTTC.

The chain is built from TRBV9 and TRBJ1-1, with 8 bases fitting TRBD1. Germline V gives CDR1 SGDLS, CDR2 YYNGEE. The CDR3 is 14 amino acids. J gave up 4 bases and V 2 bases, and 4 bases lay outside the gene matches. CDR3 amino acids: CASSVSGGGTEAFF. CDR3 sequence (DNA): TGTGCCAGCAGCGTGTCAGGGGGCGGCACTGAAGCTTTCTTT.

The chain combines TRBV19 with TRBJ1-5; tentatively, D is TRBD1 (5 bases). CDR3 length: 15 residues. The ends were cut back, 2 bases at V and 1 base at J, with 9 bases in the middle. Germline values: CDR1 LNHDA, CDR2 SQIVND (reference sequence). The CDR3 bases are TGTGCCAGTAGTATACAGGGCGAGAGCAATCAGCCCCAGCATTTT. This sequence encodes CASSIQGESNQPQHF.

The V and J genes are TRBV7-2 and TRBJ2-1; 9 positions agree with TRBD2. The junction had 5 bases not matched to a gene; V was cut back by 1 base and J by 7 bases. Germline CDR1 is SGHTA and CDR2 is FQGNSA. CDR3 length equals 15 residues. The CDR3 is CASSLVAGAWNEQFF. As DNA, the CDR3 is TGTGCCAGCAGCTTAGTAGCGGGGGCTTGGAATGAGCAGTTCTTC.

The rearrangement joins TRBV7-9 to TRBJ1-1, with no clear D. Germline CDR1 reads SEHNR; CDR2 reads FQNEAQ (reference sequence). This CDR3 spans 13 amino acids. V was pared by 2 bases and J by 3 bases, with 7 bases between. The CDR3 sequence: CASSLTPDTEAFF. The CDR3 DNA is TGTGCCAGCAGCTTAACCCCGGACACTGAAGCTTTCTTT. The whole variable domain, filled in from reference TRBV7-9 and TRBJ1-1, reads DTGVSQNPRHKITKRGQNVTFRCDPISEHNRLYWYRQTLGQGPEFLTYFQNEAQLEKSRLLSDRFSAERPKGSFSTLEIQRTEQGDSAMYLCASSLTPDTEAFFGQGTRLTVV.

The gene calls are TRBV4-1 and TRBJ2-5, with D possibly matching TRBD2 (6 bases). The CDR3 spans 14 residues. The V end lost 1 base, the J end lost 5 bases, and 11 bases lay between the germline ends. Looked up from germline, CDR1 is MGHRA and CDR2 is YSYEKL. For the CDR3, the DNA is TGCGCCAGCAGCCAAGCTGGGGCGGGGGAGACCCAGTACTTC. Its protein is CASSQAGAGETQYF.

V usage is TRBV2 and J usage is TRBJ2-6, with a possible D match to TRBD1 (5 bases). The germline V gene has CDR1 SNHLY and CDR2 FYNNEI. The CDR3 extends over 14 amino acids. V gave up 3 bases and J gave up 3 bases, with 6 bases separating them. The CDR3 sequence is CASSDRVGANVLTF. DNA for the CDR3: TGTGCCAGCAGTGACAGGGTTGGGGCCAACGTCCTGACTTTC.